Included here is one TCR beta chain sequence, with context. Profiled with immunoSEQ multiplex PCR; TCRdb holds only in-frame clones, not every one. This sample has tens of thousands of clones, with roughly nine tenths found just once. This entry comes from a study of blood T cell repertoires in COVID-19. At the level of the study: T cells, B-cell-depleted T cells, or PBMCs provided the cDNA or gDNA that served as material.

The CDR3 extends over 13 amino acids. Germline-derived CDR1 and CDR2 are LGHNA and YSLEER. With 0 bases removed from V and 3 bases from J, the gap between germline ends came to 6 bases. The sample consisted of peripheral blood. The source is a man between 50 and 59 years old with acute or convalescent COVID-19. The chain links TRBV4-3 to TRBJ2-7; no firm D call. The CDR3, as DNA: TGCGCCAGCAGCCAAGATCCCCGCTACGAGCAGTACTTC. It codes for CASSQDPRYEQYF.